A single sample gave rise to the 2 T cell receptor beta chains below, sequenced in a study of blood T cell repertoires in COVID-19. The method was immunoSEQ multiplex PCR; TCRdb's version includes in-frame clones alone and lacks a portion of them. The table lists about 120,000 clones, about 80% of them singletons, with approximately 3.9% in the top ten. The sample comprised peripheral blood. The receptors were gathered from a woman of 80 years or more with acute or convalescent COVID-19.

The chain uses TRBV10-3 and TRBJ2-1, with 13 positions matching TRBD2. Germline V gene sequence: CDR1 ENHRY, CDR2 SYGVKD. This CDR3 region has 13 residues. The ends lost 7 bases at V and 15 bases at J; junction bases unmatched: 9. This CDR3 is CAITFGLAGVRFF. The CDR3 bases are TGTGCCATCACTTTTGGACTAGCGGGAGTGCGGTTCTTC.

V and J are TRBV15 and TRBJ2-7; D is unresolved. V was shortened by 0 bases and J by 4 bases, with 7 bases between the two germline ends. CDR3 length equals 13 residues. Germline V gene data show CDR1 as LNHNV and CDR2 as YYDKDF (reference sequence). This chain's CDR3 is CATSRDPLYEQYF. CDR3 nucleotide sequence: TGTGCCACCAGCAGAGATCCACTTTACGAGCAGTACTTC.